This entry lists 24 T cell receptor beta chains sequenced from one sample in a study of beta chain features in type 1 diabetes. Notes on the study in general: There was a moderate but significant shortening of TCRB CDR3s in all four CD4+ subsets of Type 1 diabetes patients.

These TCRs' antigens remain unknown. Expressed TCRB transcripts were sequenced after all isolated RNA was converted to cDNA. Assay: immunoSEQ multiplex PCR; the TCRdb copy retains only in-frame clones and omits some. This sample has 120,000 to 150,000 clones, with 10% to 15% found just once. Source material: central memory CD4+ T cells from blood. The receptors here all came from a man aged 18 to 35 with type 1 diabetes.

This clone was observed many times. The chain joins TRBV19 to TRBJ1-1; weak D call: TRBD1 (5 bases). Germline loops: CDR1 LNHDA, CDR2 SQIVND (reference sequence). V gave up 5 bases and J gave up 1 base, with 11 bases separating them. CDR3 length: 14 amino acids. The CDR3 is CASSDNGQNTEAFF. CDR3 coding DNA: TGTGCCAGTAGTGATAATGGACAGAACACTGAAGCTTTCTTT. The full variable domain, rest sourced from reference TRBV19 and TRBJ1-1, is DGGITQSPKYLFRKEGQNVTLSCEQNLNHDAMYWYRQDPGQGLRLIYYSQIVNDFQKGDIAEGYSVSREKKESFPLTVTSAQKNPTAFYLCASSDNGQNTEAFFGQGTRLTVV.

This clone has at least ten counts. The CDR3 coding sequence is TGCGCCAGCAGCCAAGTGCCCGGGGAAGGTGAGCAGTACTTC. This codes for CASSQVPGEGEQYF. This rearrangement joins TRBV4-1 to TRBJ2-7, with a weak D call TRBD2 (5 bases). The length of the CDR3 is 14 residues. The germline V gene has CDR1 MGHRA and CDR2 YSYEKL. Between the trimmed V and J ends, which lost 1 base and 7 bases, there was a span of 14 bases.

CDR3 protein: CASSREGPEAFF. CDR3 in DNA: TGTGCCAGCTCACGGGAGGGGCCCGAAGCTTTCTTT. The chain carries TRBV18 and TRBJ1-1; possible D gene TRBD1, 5 bases. CDR1 is KGHSH and CDR2 is LQKENI in the germline V gene. The V gene lost 4 bases and the J gene lost 8 bases, with 11 bases spanning the gap. The CDR3 extends over 12 amino acids.

Ten or more counts support this clone. This chain connects TRBV28 to TRBJ1-2, with D uncertain. This CDR3 has 12 amino acids. Per the germline V gene, CDR1 is MDHEN and CDR2 is SYDVKM. V was pared by 3 bases and J by 8 bases, with 10 bases between. The CDR3, as DNA: TGTGCCAGCAGTTTGATGGGAATCGGCTACACCTTC. As protein: CASSLMGIGYTF.

The rearrangement joins TRBV10-2 to TRBJ1-1, with D possibly TRBD1 on 5 matching bases. Trimming pared 0 bases from V and 5 bases from J, leaving 13 bases between. CDR3 length equals 15 residues. The germline V gene encodes CDR1 WSHSY and CDR2 SAAADI. CDR3 region: CASSESGAERTEAFF. DNA for the CDR3: TGCGCCAGCAGTGAGTCTGGGGCGGAGAGGACTGAAGCTTTCTTT.

This clone appeared a few times. The chain recombines TRBV30 with TRBJ1-1; a possible D gene is TRBD1 (5 bases). The CDR3 has 12 residues. The germline gives CDR1 GTSNPN, CDR2 SVGIG (reference sequence). V lost 3 bases, J lost 6 bases, and 11 bases lay in between. The CDR3 nucleotides read TGTGCCTGGAGACAGGTTTGGTCTGAAGCTTTCTTT. Amino acids: CAWRQVWSEAFF.

About this clone: The sample carries other DNA sequences with the same CDR3. CDR3 coding DNA: TGTGCCAGCAGTAGGAGATTGAGCAATCAGCCCCAGCATTTT. Its protein product is CASSRRLSNQPQHF. The chain combines TRBV28 with TRBJ1-5; D remains unclear. The CDR3 is made up of 14 amino acids. Looked up from germline, CDR1 is MDHEN and CDR2 is SYDVKM. V lost 5 bases to trimming and J lost 1 base, with 9 bases between them.

This clone was recorded a few times. The DNA of the CDR3 is TGTGCCAGCATATCGCAGGGATTAGCCAAAAACATTCAGTACTTC. It specifies CASISQGLAKNIQYF. This rearrangement joins TRBV2 to TRBJ2-4; a weak D match, TRBD1 (5 bases). CDR1 and CDR2 from the germline V gene are SNHLY and FYNNEI. V lost 7 bases to trimming and J lost 0 bases, with 13 bases between them. The CDR3 extends over 15 amino acids.

This clone was recorded a few times. J is TRBJ2-7 and V is TRBV6-6; 9 bases fit TRBD1. Germline V CDR1 and CDR2: MNHNY, SVGAGI (reference sequence). Trimming at V came to 9 bases and at J to 5 bases, leaving 14 bases not matched to a gene. CDR3 length: 15 amino acids. The CDR3 region has the DNA TGTGCCAGTAACCACCGGGACAGGGAAGGAGACGAGCAGTACTTC. Protein product: CASNHRDREGDEQYF.

The chain uses TRBV30 and TRBJ1-2, with 9 bases aligning to TRBD1. After removal of 7 bases from V and 8 bases from J, the junction contained 8 bases not matched to a gene. The CDR3 totals 12 residues. CDR1 is GTSNPN, CDR2 SVGIG, per germline (reference sequence). DNA for the CDR3: TGTGCCTCCCCGGGACAGGGAGTGGGCTACACCTTC. This encodes CASPGQGVGYTF.

The chain links TRBV7-2 to TRBJ1-5, with 8 bases fitting TRBD1. V shed 1 base, J shed 8 bases, and the junction held 4 bases outside the gene matches. The germline CDR1 and CDR2 sequences are SGHTA and FQGNSA. CDR3 length: 14 residues. The CDR3 bases are TGTGCCAGCAGCTTAGGGCCAGGGGGCGAGCCCCAGCATTTT. Translation gives CASSLGPGGEPQHF.

CDR3 in amino acids: CASSSATGNYGYTF. The CDR3 DNA reads as TGTGCCAGCAGTTCGGCGACAGGGAACTATGGCTACACCTTC. The rearrangement joins TRBV6-5 to TRBJ1-2; TRBD1 matches at 7 bases. V was clipped by 4 bases and J by 2 bases; unmatched bases: 4. CDR1 is MNHEY and CDR2 is SVGAGI in the germline V gene. The CDR3 has 14 amino acids.

As for this clone: This sample also contains other DNA sequences that code for the same CDR3. V and J are TRBV4-1 and TRBJ2-7; maybe TRBD1 (6 bases). Germline V gene data show CDR1 as MGHRA and CDR2 as YSYEKL. Trimming removed 0 bases at V and 4 bases at J, with 16 bases between. There are 16 residues in the CDR3. The CDR3 reads CASSQDGRQVPYEQYF. In DNA form, the CDR3 reads TGCGCCAGCAGCCAAGATGGTAGACAGGTGCCTTACGAGCAGTACTTC.

This clone occurred many times. The rearrangement uses TRBV28 and TRBJ2-7, with 9 bases lining up with TRBD1. Trimming removed 8 bases from V and 4 bases from J; junction bases left unmatched: 12. Germline V gene sequence: CDR1 MDHEN, CDR2 SYDVKM. CDR3 length equals 15 residues. The CDR3: CASRLGGGQGYEQYF. For the CDR3, the DNA is TGTGCCAGCCGCCTGGGTGGCGGACAGGGGTACGAGCAGTACTTC.

The V and J genes are TRBV7-8 and TRBJ2-3, with 11 bases lining up with TRBD2. The CDR3 is 16 amino acids. After removal of 5 bases from V and 6 bases from J, the junction contained 10 bases not matched to a gene. Germline-derived CDR1 and CDR2 are SGHVS and FQNEAQ. The CDR3 region is CASSIRLAGPGDTQYF. The CDR3 nucleotides are TGTGCCAGCAGCATAAGACTAGCGGGGCCTGGGGATACGCAGTATTTT.

The sample holds a few counts of this clone. This chain joins TRBV6-5 and TRBJ1-1; possible D gene TRBD1, 5 bases. The length of the CDR3 is 15 residues. The V end lost 0 bases, the J end lost 1 base, and 9 bases lay between the germline ends. The germline V gene has CDR1 MNHEY and CDR2 SVGAGI. CDR3 nucleotide sequence: TGTGCCAGCAGTTACTCGATGGGGGGGAACACTGAAGCTTTCTTT. It is translated as CASSYSMGGNTEAFF.

The V and J genes are TRBV11-1 and TRBJ2-1, with D perhaps being TRBD1 or TRBD2 (5 bases each). The CDR3 runs 17 residues. CDR1 is SGHAT and CDR2 is FQDESV in the germline V gene (reference sequence). V shed 3 bases and J shed 9 bases, with 24 bases lying between them. The CDR3 spells CASSLGRGAGNRGEQFF. CDR3 nucleotide sequence: TGTGCCAGCAGCTTGGGCAGAGGGGCAGGGAACCGGGGTGAGCAGTTCTTC.

This clone showed up many times. Other DNA sequences in this sample translate to the same CDR3. CDR3: CAWKGQGNQPQHF. The CDR3 DNA reads TGTGCCTGGAAGGGACAGGGGAATCAGCCCCAGCATTTT. The rearrangement joins TRBV30 to TRBJ1-5, with 10 bases that match TRBD1. This CDR3 contains 13 residues. The V segment lost 4 bases and the J segment 4 bases; nucleotides outside the gene matches: 1. Germline CDR1 and CDR2: GTSNPN and SVGIG (reference sequence).

DNA for the CDR3: TGTGCCAGCAGCTTAGGAGGCCCAGGGGCGAGTTCACCCCTCCACTTT. Translating gives CASSLGGPGASSPLHF. The J gene is TRBJ1-6, the V gene TRBV11-2; D perhaps matches TRBD1 (6 bases). CDR1 is SGHAT and CDR2 is FQNNGV in the germline V gene. Trimming removed 1 base at V and 9 bases at J, with 16 bases between. The CDR3 extends over 16 amino acids.

This clone was seen repeatedly, ten times or more. This chain joins TRBV29-1 and TRBJ2-1; D is possibly TRBD2 (6 bases). Between the trimmed V and J ends, which lost 8 bases and 0 bases, there was a span of 14 bases. The CDR3 is made up of 14 amino acids. The germline CDR1 and CDR2 sequences are SQVTM and ANQGSEA. This CDR3 reads CSRMAGSSYNEQFF. The CDR3 DNA reads TGCAGCCGGATGGCGGGGAGCTCCTACAATGAGCAGTTCTTC.

The chain uses TRBV30 and TRBJ2-2; D unresolved. V was shortened by 0 bases and J by 1 base, with 3 bases between the two germline ends. The germline gives CDR1 GTSNPN, CDR2 SVGIG (reference sequence). There are 13 residues in the CDR3. CDR3 protein: CAWSVGNTGELFF. DNA of the CDR3: TGTGCCTGGAGTGTGGGGAACACCGGGGAGCTGTTTTTT.

This clone was detected a few times. The V and J genes are TRBV5-4 and TRBJ2-1; D might be TRBD1 (6 bases). This CDR3 has 13 residues. The V gene lost 4 bases and the J gene lost 5 bases, with 10 bases spanning the gap. Germline CDR1 SGHNT, CDR2 YYREEE (reference sequence). CDR3 DNA sequence: TGTGCCAGCAGCCCGGACAGCCACAATGAGCAGTTCTTC. It yields the protein CASSPDSHNEQFF.

This clone was observed a handful of times. The gene calls are TRBV4-1 and TRBJ2-3, with 9 bases identical to TRBD1. The J segment lost 3 bases and the V segment lost 7 bases, leaving 8 bases of the junction unmatched. Germline loops: CDR1 MGHRA, CDR2 YSYEKL. CDR3 length: 15 amino acids. The CDR3 reads CASKDPGQGTDTQYF. In nucleotides, the CDR3 is TGCGCCAGCAAGGATCCGGGACAGGGAACAGATACGCAGTATTTT.

The chain has TRBV4-2 and TRBJ2-7; 7 bases agree with TRBD2. Unmatched junction bases numbered 7, after V lost 0 bases and J lost 5 bases. This CDR3 comprises 15 residues. Germline CDR1 and CDR2: LGHNA and YNFKEQ. The CDR3 loop reads CASSQDRGEWNEQYF. The CDR3 nucleotides are TGTGCCAGCAGCCAAGATCGGGGGGAGTGGAACGAGCAGTACTTC.